This is a list of T cell receptor beta chains from one sample in a study of beta chain features in type 1 diabetes. TCRdb keeps only in-frame clones here, not all; method: immunoSEQ multiplex PCR. The sample has approximately 27,000 clones; 49% are singletons. What was sequenced was stem cell memory CD4+ T cells from blood. The receptors originated from a man aged 25-45 years with type 1 diabetes. Both conserved end residues are part of each CDR3. The order of the fields is clone size, V gene, CDR3 length, J gene, D gene, CDR3 DNA, CDR3 protein. The D gene is left open where the match is weak. Expanded clones are given a class, and other clones once, few, many or no size at all.

abundance: -; v_gene: TRBV4-1; len: 18; j_gene: TRBJ1-5; d_gene: TRBD1; CDR3nt: TGCGCCAGCAGCCAAGAAGGGGCCGAGACAGGGGATGTCCAGCCCCAGCATTTT; CDR3aa: CASSQEGAETGDVQPQHF
abundance: -; v_gene: TRBV30; len: 14; j_gene: TRBJ1-1; d_gene: TRBD1; CDR3nt: TGTGCCTGGAGTGTTACAGGGGGCACGACTGAAGCTTTCTTT; CDR3aa: CAWSVTGGTTEAFF
abundance: -; v_gene: TRBV5-1; len: 14; j_gene: TRBJ2-3; d_gene: TRBD2; CDR3nt: TGCGCCAGCAGCTCGGGACTACCAACAGATACGCAGTATTTT; CDR3aa: CASSSGLPTDTQYF
abundance: -; v_gene: TRBV6-6; len: 15; j_gene: TRBJ2-2; d_gene: -; CDR3nt: TGTGCCAGCAAGATGGACAGTGATGGGACCGGGGAGCTGTTTTTT; CDR3aa: CASKMDSDGTGELFF
abundance: few; v_gene: TRBV4-2; len: 15; j_gene: TRBJ1-2; d_gene: TRBD1; CDR3nt: TGTGCCAGCAGCACCCCGGGACAGCAGACTTGGGGCTACACCTTC; CDR3aa: CASSTPGQQTWGYTF
abundance: few; v_gene: TRBV27; len: 13; j_gene: TRBJ2-2; d_gene: -; CDR3nt: TGTGCCACCAAAAGCGCGAACACCGGGGAGCTGTTTTTT; CDR3aa: CATKSANTGELFF
abundance: few; v_gene: TRBV29-1; len: 13; j_gene: TRBJ1-5; d_gene: TRBD1; CDR3nt: TGCAGCGTTCTCGGACAGGGAGGGCAGCCCCAGCATTTT; CDR3aa: CSVLGQGGQPQHF
abundance: -; v_gene: TRBV4-1; len: 14; j_gene: TRBJ2-3; d_gene: -; CDR3nt: TGCGCCAGCAGCCAAGATCGGGACACAGATACGCAGTATTTT; CDR3aa: CASSQDRDTDTQYF
abundance: few; v_gene: TRBV30; len: 15; j_gene: TRBJ2-2; d_gene: TRBD2; CDR3nt: TGTGCCTGGAGACTAGCGGGGGGGCTTACCGGGGAGCTGTTTTTT; CDR3aa: CAWRLAGGLTGELFF
abundance: -; v_gene: TRBV11-2; len: 13; j_gene: TRBJ2-5; d_gene: -; CDR3nt: TGTGCCAGCAGCCAGGGGCTCCAAGAGACCCAGTACTTC; CDR3aa: CASSQGLQETQYF
abundance: -; v_gene: TRBV19; len: 16; j_gene: TRBJ1-5; d_gene: -; CDR3nt: TGTGCCAGTAGTACTGCCCTACGTAGCCTCGATCAGCCCCAGCATTTT; CDR3aa: CASSTALRSLDQPQHF
abundance: -; v_gene: TRBV6-1; len: 16; j_gene: TRBJ2-1; d_gene: TRBD2; CDR3nt: TGTGCCAGCAGTGAAGGGCCAGCGGGAGGTATAAATGAGCAGTTCTTC; CDR3aa: CASSEGPAGGINEQFF
abundance: -; v_gene: TRBV27; len: 16; j_gene: TRBJ2-2; d_gene: TRBD1; CDR3nt: TGTGCCAGCAGTCCCCTCGGACAGGGGAGGACCGGGGAGCTGTTTTTT; CDR3aa: CASSPLGQGRTGELFF
abundance: -; v_gene: TRBV1; len: 17; j_gene: TRBJ2-1; d_gene: -; CDR3nt: TGCACCAGCAGCCAAAGACGGTATAGCGGGAGACCCAATGAGCAGTTCTTC; CDR3aa: CTSSQRRYSGRPNEQFF
abundance: few; v_gene: TRBV7-9; len: 13; j_gene: TRBJ1-5; d_gene: -; CDR3nt: TGTGCCAGCAGCCGGGATAGCAATCAGCCCCAGCATTTT; CDR3aa: CASSRDSNQPQHF
abundance: -; v_gene: TRBV11-3; len: 16; j_gene: TRBJ2-1; d_gene: -; CDR3nt: TGTGCCAGCAGCTTACCCAGGGGCACCCGGGACAATGAGCAGTTCTTC; CDR3aa: CASSLPRGTRDNEQFF
abundance: -; v_gene: TRBV6-1; len: 14; j_gene: TRBJ2-3; d_gene: TRBD2; CDR3nt: TGTGCCAGCACGACCGGGGGGAATACAGATACGCAGTATTTT; CDR3aa: CASTTGGNTDTQYF
abundance: few; v_gene: TRBV5-1; len: 15; j_gene: TRBJ2-5; d_gene: TRBD2; CDR3nt: TGCGCCAGCAGCTTGGCGAGGACTAGGGAAGAGACCCAGTACTTC; CDR3aa: CASSLARTREETQYF
abundance: few; v_gene: TRBV19; len: 14; j_gene: TRBJ2-7; d_gene: -; CDR3nt: TGTGCCAGTAGTAGTTCCTTTTCTGCAGACGAGCAGTACTTC; CDR3aa: CASSSSFSADEQYF
abundance: few; v_gene: TRBV19; len: 15; j_gene: TRBJ1-5; d_gene: -; CDR3nt: TGTGCCAGTAGTATAGAGGGGCGGGGGAACCAGCCCCAGCATTTT; CDR3aa: CASSIEGRGNQPQHF
abundance: -; v_gene: TRBV7-2; len: 16; j_gene: TRBJ2-5; d_gene: TRBD2; CDR3nt: TGTGCCAGCAGCTTAGGCGGACTAGCCCTACAAGAGACCCAGTACTTC; CDR3aa: CASSLGGLALQETQYF
abundance: few; v_gene: TRBV28; len: 12; j_gene: TRBJ1-2; d_gene: -; CDR3nt: TGTGCCAGCAGCCCAGAAAACTATGGCTACACCTTC; CDR3aa: CASSPENYGYTF
abundance: -; v_gene: TRBV19; len: 14; j_gene: TRBJ2-4; d_gene: -; CDR3nt: TGTGCCAGTAGTACTCCGGTGAGCAAAAACATTCAGTACTTC; CDR3aa: CASSTPVSKNIQYF
abundance: few; v_gene: TRBV7-9; len: 16; j_gene: TRBJ2-1; d_gene: TRBD1; CDR3nt: TGTGCCAGCAGCATACCCCGGGACAGGGGGCGGAATGAGCAGTTCTTC; CDR3aa: CASSIPRDRGRNEQFF
abundance: -; v_gene: TRBV5-1; len: 14; j_gene: TRBJ2-3; d_gene: TRBD2; CDR3nt: TGCGCCAGTAAAGCGGGCGGGAGGTCGGATACGCAGTATTTT; CDR3aa: CASKAGGRSDTQYF
abundance: -; v_gene: TRBV29-1; len: 14; j_gene: TRBJ1-2; d_gene: -; CDR3nt: TGCAGCGTTGAACCGCCAGACAGGACCTATGGCTACACCTTC; CDR3aa: CSVEPPDRTYGYTF
abundance: -; v_gene: TRBV5-1; len: 14; j_gene: TRBJ2-7; d_gene: -; CDR3nt: TGCGCCAGCAGCTTGATCGGGGGCTCCTACGAGCAGTACTTC; CDR3aa: CASSLIGGSYEQYF
abundance: -; v_gene: TRBV28; len: 15; j_gene: TRBJ2-7; d_gene: TRBD1; CDR3nt: TGTGCCAGCAGTTCGACCGGGACAGGAACCTACGAGCAGTACTTC; CDR3aa: CASSSTGTGTYEQYF
abundance: few; v_gene: TRBV13; len: 16; j_gene: TRBJ2-7; d_gene: TRBD2; CDR3nt: TGTGCCAGCAGCTTACTCCCTAGCGGGGGGGCGAGGGAGCAGTACTTC; CDR3aa: CASSLLPSGGAREQYF
abundance: -; v_gene: TRBV5-1; len: 15; j_gene: TRBJ2-5; d_gene: TRBD2; CDR3nt: TGCGCCAGCAGCTTGGGGCAGGGAGGGCAAGAGACCCAGTACTTC; CDR3aa: CASSLGQGGQETQYF
abundance: few; v_gene: TRBV7-2; len: 15; j_gene: TRBJ2-7; d_gene: TRBD1; CDR3nt: TGTGCCAGCAGCTTAGCCGGGACAGGGAATGACGAGCAGTACTTC; CDR3aa: CASSLAGTGNDEQYF
abundance: -; v_gene: TRBV2; len: 14; j_gene: TRBJ1-6; d_gene: TRBD1; CDR3nt: TGTGCCAGCCCAGCTGGACAGGGAGGTTCACCCCTCCACTTT; CDR3aa: CASPAGQGGSPLHF
abundance: -; v_gene: TRBV11-3; len: 15; j_gene: TRBJ2-7; d_gene: TRBD1; CDR3nt: TGTGCCAGCGGTATTGGGACAGCGAACTCCTACGAGCAGTACTTC; CDR3aa: CASGIGTANSYEQYF
abundance: few; v_gene: TRBV6-6; len: 13; j_gene: TRBJ2-1; d_gene: TRBD2; CDR3nt: TGTGCCAGCAGTTACGGCACTAGCGGTGAGCAGTTCTTC; CDR3aa: CASSYGTSGEQFF
abundance: -; v_gene: TRBV2; len: 14; j_gene: TRBJ1-6; d_gene: -; CDR3nt: TGTGCCAGCACCGGAGGGTCCTATAATTCACCCCTCCACTTT; CDR3aa: CASTGGSYNSPLHF
abundance: few; v_gene: TRBV19; len: 15; j_gene: TRBJ2-2; d_gene: TRBD2; CDR3nt: TGTGCCAGTAGTATGGCTAGCGGGAGCCCCGGGGAGCTGTTTTTT; CDR3aa: CASSMASGSPGELFF
abundance: -; v_gene: TRBV15; len: 14; j_gene: TRBJ1-2; d_gene: TRBD1; CDR3nt: TGTGCCACCAGCAAGGGACAGGGTGGCTATGGCTACACCTTC; CDR3aa: CATSKGQGGYGYTF
abundance: few; v_gene: TRBV7-2; len: 14; j_gene: TRBJ1-4; d_gene: -; CDR3nt: TGTGCCAGCAGCTTAACGGAGACGAATGAAAAACTGTTTTTT; CDR3aa: CASSLTETNEKLFF
abundance: few; v_gene: TRBV19; len: 16; j_gene: TRBJ2-1; d_gene: -; CDR3nt: TGTGCCACCAGGGGCCGTATAGCGGGCTCCTACAATGAGCAGTTCTTC; CDR3aa: CATRGRIAGSYNEQFF
abundance: -; v_gene: TRBV10-3; len: 17; j_gene: TRBJ2-3; d_gene: TRBD2; CDR3nt: TGTGCCATCAGCGCCGGGACTAGCGGGGGCCTCACAGATACGCAGTATTTT; CDR3aa: CAISAGTSGGLTDTQYF
abundance: few; v_gene: TRBV6-5; len: 15; j_gene: TRBJ2-3; d_gene: -; CDR3nt: TGTGCCAGCAGTTACTCTAGAGCGGGCACAGATACGCAGTATTTT; CDR3aa: CASSYSRAGTDTQYF
abundance: few; v_gene: TRBV18; len: 14; j_gene: TRBJ1-4; d_gene: TRBD1; CDR3nt: TGTGCCAGCTCACCAGGGACAGTGGGGGAAAAACTGTTTTTT; CDR3aa: CASSPGTVGEKLFF
abundance: -; v_gene: TRBV5-1; len: 18; j_gene: TRBJ2-7; d_gene: -; CDR3nt: TGCGCCAGCAGTCCCACCCCCCTCAGGGAAGCTTCCTCCTACGAGCAGTACTTC; CDR3aa: CASSPTPLREASSYEQYF
abundance: -; v_gene: TRBV30; len: 12; j_gene: TRBJ1-4; d_gene: -; CDR3nt: TGTGCCTGGAGTGTGTCGGGTGAAAAACTGTTTTTT; CDR3aa: CAWSVSGEKLFF
abundance: few; v_gene: TRBV29-1; len: 14; j_gene: TRBJ1-3; d_gene: -; CDR3nt: TGCAGCGTTGAGACCCAGGGGAGTGGAAACACCATATATTTT; CDR3aa: CSVETQGSGNTIYF
abundance: few; v_gene: TRBV5-1; len: 13; j_gene: TRBJ2-2; d_gene: -; CDR3nt: TGCGCCAGCAGCCCAGAGAACACCGGGGAGCTGTTTTTT; CDR3aa: CASSPENTGELFF